The 12 T cell receptor beta chains presented below share a single source sample, sequenced in a study of vaccination effects on CD4 cells after COVID-19. TCRdb keeps only in-frame clones here, not all; method: immunoSEQ multiplex PCR. The sample includes 67,000 or so clones, roughly four fifths seen only once; the top ten take 0.95% to 1.5%. No antigen is known for these receptors. Ahead of sequencing, the ViraFEST assay grew antigen-specific CD4+ T cells using viral peptide pools. Following 10 days of culture, CD4+ T cells were isolated. Either the BNT162b2 or mRNA-1273 vaccine was given to participants in two doses. The sample in question was CD4+ T cells from PBMCs cultured with HCoV-229E spike peptides, obtained after COVID-19 vaccination. These receptors all come from a human donor who received a COVID-19 vaccine.

This clone has a handful of counts. The CDR3 sequence: CASSLDGGSGNTIYF. DNA for the CDR3: TGTGCCAGCAGCTTAGATGGGGGCTCTGGAAACACCATATATTTT. This chain uses TRBV7-2 with TRBJ1-3; tentatively, D is TRBD1 (5 bases). CDR1 and CDR2 (germline): SGHTA, FQGNSA. Trimming pared 1 base from V and 0 bases from J, leaving 7 bases between. The CDR3 runs 15 residues.

The chain uses TRBV5-1 and TRBJ2-7; D may be TRBD1 (5 bases). This CDR3 contains 14 residues. Between the trimmed V and J ends, which lost 5 bases and 0 bases, there was a span of 12 bases. Germline CDR1 is SGHRS and CDR2 is YFSETQ. In DNA, the CDR3 is TGCGCCAGCAGTCCTACAGGAAGCTCCTACGAGCAGTACGTC. It translates to CASSPTGSSYEQYV.

The gene calls are TRBV9 and TRBJ1-4; D is undetermined. CDR1 is SGDLS and CDR2 is YYNGEE in the germline V gene. This CDR3 is 15 amino acids long. V shed 4 bases and J shed 0 bases, with 10 bases lying between them. This chain's CDR3 is CASSPAPATNEKLFF. CDR3 coding DNA: TGTGCCAGCAGCCCCGCCCCAGCAACTAATGAAAAACTGTTTTTT.

V and J are TRBV7-9 and TRBJ1-1, with 7 nucleotides matching TRBD1. The CDR3 is 15 amino acids. Trimming cost V 6 bases and J 1 base; bases outside gene matches: 8. Looked up from germline, CDR1 is SEHNR and CDR2 is FQNEAQ (reference sequence). This chain's CDR3 is CASRPTGDPNTEAFF. CDR3 nucleotides: TGTGCCAGCAGACCCACAGGGGACCCGAACACTGAAGCTTTCTTT.

The chain recombines TRBV29-1 with TRBJ1-1; D is ambiguous. Germline-derived CDR1 and CDR2 are SQVTM and ANQGSEA. The CDR3 runs to 12 residues. V was pared by 7 bases and J by 0 bases, with 9 bases between. The CDR3 region is CSESDLNTEAFF. CDR3 coding DNA: TGCAGCGAAAGTGATCTGAACACTGAAGCTTTCTTT. Full variable domain (outside the CDR3, taken from reference TRBV29-1 and TRBJ1-1): SAVISQKPSRDICQRGTSLTIQCQVDSQVTMMFWYRQQPGQSLTLIATANQGSEATYESGFVIDKFPISRPNLTFSTLTVSNMSPEDSSIYLCSESDLNTEAFFGQGTRLTVV.

This chain links TRBV6-6 with TRBJ1-2, with 7 bases identical to TRBD1. Germline loops: CDR1 MNHNY, CDR2 SVGAGI (reference sequence). The CDR3 has 12 residues. V was pared by 10 bases and J by 4 bases, with 6 bases of the junction left unmatched. The CDR3 region has the DNA TGTGCCACCCAGACAGGGTCCTATGGCTACACCTTC. It translates to CATQTGSYGYTF.

V usage is TRBV6-6 and J usage is TRBJ2-2; 7 nucleotides line up with TRBD1. The germline gives CDR1 MNHNY, CDR2 SVGAGI (reference sequence). This CDR3 spans 15 amino acids. Trimming cost V 6 bases and J 2 bases; bases outside gene matches: 6. DNA for the CDR3: TGTGCCAGCAGCACGCGAGGGGGCAACACCGGGGAGCTGTTTTTT. Its translation: CASSTRGGNTGELFF.

The rearrangement links TRBV2 to TRBJ1-1; D might be TRBD1 (6 bases). Trimming pared 5 bases from V and 2 bases from J, leaving 12 bases between. Germline loops: CDR1 SNHLY, CDR2 FYNNEI. CDR3 size: 14 residues. CDR3 nucleotide sequence: TGTGCCAGCAGTCCCCCGACAGGAAACACTGAAGCTTTCTTT. This encodes CASSPPTGNTEAFF. The variable domain in full, completed from reference TRBV2 and TRBJ1-1, reads EPEVTQTPSHQVTQMGQEVILRCVPISNHLYFYWYRQILGQKVEFLVSFYNNEISEKSEIFDDQFSVERPDGSNFTLKIRSTKLEDSAMYFCASSPPTGNTEAFFGQGTRLTVV.

In its sample, this clone was seen a few times. The chain links TRBV6-5 to TRBJ2-1; D is unresolved. Per the germline V gene, CDR1 is MNHEY and CDR2 is SVGAGI. CDR3 length: 15 amino acids. V was shortened by 0 bases and J by 4 bases, with 10 bases between the two germline ends. The CDR3 DNA reads TGTGCCAGCAGTTACTCGATGCAACCTTACAATGAGCAGTTCTTC. It specifies CASSYSMQPYNEQFF.

The chain employs TRBV24-1 and TRBJ1-5; D gene uncertain. Trimming removed 1 base from V and 4 bases from J, with 4 bases in between. Looked up from germline, CDR1 is KGHDR and CDR2 is SFDVKD. The CDR3 has 13 residues. CDR3 bases: TGTGCCACCAGTGATTTCGAGAATCAGCCCCAGCATTTT. As protein: CATSDFENQPQHF.

This clone was recorded a few times. This sequence joins TRBV9 and TRBJ1-1; possible D gene TRBD1, 6 bases. Trimming removed 3 bases from V and 1 base from J, with 13 bases in between. Germline CDR1 SGDLS, CDR2 YYNGEE. This CDR3 is 15 amino acids long. In DNA, the CDR3 is TGTGCCAGCAGCGAGAGGGACAATCAGAACACTGAAGCTTTCTTT. This encodes CASSERDNQNTEAFF.

This clone has more than one count but fewer than ten. This chain joins TRBV2 and TRBJ1-2; the match to TRBD1 covers 7 bases. V was pared by 9 bases and J by 4 bases, with 11 bases of the junction left unmatched. This CDR3 contains 14 residues. The V gene's germline CDR1 is SNHLY and CDR2 FYNNEI. CDR3 DNA sequence: TGTGCCAGTGCTCGACAGGGTGGGCGCTATGGCTACACCTTC. It encodes CASARQGGRYGYTF.